The clone carrying this T cell receptor (beta chain) was detected many times. Antigen: not known. A single record per CDR3 protein comes from TCRdb applying MiXCR to the 5' RACE reads. Of about 900,000 distinct CDR3 sequences listed, around 12% are singletons. The data are from a study of identical twins. Overall study findings and caveats: In drawing conclusions, the study used cross-sectional statistical analysis and did not follow the same donors.

Germline trimming cut 1 base from V and 6 bases from J; bases unmatched to any gene: 5. The germline V gene encodes CDR1 LNHNV and CDR2 YYDKDF (reference sequence). This CDR3 is built from 16 residues. These data also featured in a second study, about yellow fever vaccine responses in identical twins.

V and J are TRBV15 and TRBJ2-3; 12 positions agree with TRBD2. Sequencing was performed on PBMCs. This clonotype originated in a woman aged 18-29 years in good health. The CDR3 loop reads CATSRARLAGEDTQYF. The CDR3 DNA follows: TGTGCCACCAGCAGAGCCCGACTAGCGGGGGAGGATACGCAGTATTTT. The full variable domain, rest sourced from reference TRBV15 and TRBJ2-3, is DAMVIQNPRYQVTQFGKPVTLSCSQTLNHNVMYWYQQKSSQAPKLLFHYYDKDFNNEADTPDNFQSRRPNTSFCFLDIRSPGLGDTAMYLCATSRARLAGEDTQYFGPGTRLTVL.